Sequencing of this T cell receptor beta chain was carried out in a study of early T cells in non-severe SARS-CoV-2 infection. The V gene's germline CDR1 is SQVTM and CDR2 ANQGSEA. The CDR3 is 13 amino acids. The V gene end was trimmed by 8 bases and the J gene end by 4 bases; junction bases not matched to a gene: 6. Ten or more counts support this clonotype. In the library, individual cDNA molecules carried attached unique molecular identifiers. MiXCR was run by TCRdb on the 5' RACE reads, yielding one entry per CDR3 protein. The repertoire holds more than 25,000 distinct CDR3 sequences, with about 4.6% as singletons.

V is TRBV29-1 and J is TRBJ2-1; 9 bases are shared with TRBD1. The sequenced sample was whole blood. The TCR was taken from an adult who was a healthcare worker with PCR-confirmed SARS-CoV-2 infection or an uninfected control (not recorded which). The CDR3 here is CSSRGTGYNEQFF. CDR3 in DNA: TGCAGCTCCCGAGGGACAGGGTACAATGAGCAGTTCTTC.